This TCR beta chain appears in the sequencing data of a study of CD8+ T cells in alopecia areata. Study-level findings and limits: Lesional scalp displayed greater clonality than normal scalp, most notably in alopecia totalis/universalis.

A note on this clone: What it recognizes is unknown.

Germline CDR1 and CDR2: SGHDN and FVKESK. The CDR3 is 12 residues long. V shed 1 base and J shed 2 bases, with 3 bases lying between them. Isolated RNA was reverse transcribed into cDNA used as the sequencing template. The table came from immunoSEQ multiplex PCR; TCRdb's copy has only in-frame clones and leaves some out. In the table there are 200,000 or so clones, less than 45% of which are singletons. The treatment was: oral pan-JAK inhibitor, 5-10 mg twice daily. V gene TRBV14 combines with J gene TRBJ2-7; D uncertain. This TCR was recovered from a human donor with alopecia areata. The material was CD4+ T cells sorted from blood, obtained at approximately week 30, from a patient treated with tofacitinib. The CDR3 loop reads CASSQVPYEQYF. CDR3 in DNA: TGTGCCAGCAGCCAAGTCCCCTACGAGCAGTACTTC.